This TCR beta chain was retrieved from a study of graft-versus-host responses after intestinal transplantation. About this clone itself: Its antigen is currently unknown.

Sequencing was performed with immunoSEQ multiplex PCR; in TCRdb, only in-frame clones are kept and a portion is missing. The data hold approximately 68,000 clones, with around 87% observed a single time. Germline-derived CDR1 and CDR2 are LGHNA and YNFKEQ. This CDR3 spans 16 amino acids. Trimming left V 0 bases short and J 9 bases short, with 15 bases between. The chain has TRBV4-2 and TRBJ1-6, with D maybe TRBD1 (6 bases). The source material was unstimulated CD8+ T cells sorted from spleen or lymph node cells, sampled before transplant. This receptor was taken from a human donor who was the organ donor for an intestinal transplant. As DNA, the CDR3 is TGTGCCAGCAGCCAAGATCGTGGGGGCGGGAGTTCACCCCTCCACTTT. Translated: CASSQDRGGGSSPLHF.